Each of the 29 T cell receptor beta chains below was sequenced from the same sample in a study of T cells in narcolepsy (dated by TCRdb to 2016 to 2018). Libraries were prepared through the immunoSEQ multiplex PCR assay. TCRdb stores this immuneACCESS table with in-frame sequences only. Part of the clones is absent; in the studies checked, under half of the shortfall reflects unresolved V genes, and no reason is known for the rest. A total of around 18,000 clones appear in this sample, around 86% of them only once. Of the sample, approximately 0.66% is held by the ten largest clones. Sequencing was carried out using memory (CD45RA-) CD4+ T cells from blood. Taken with the paper, the label for cell subset or site translates to: memory T cells sorted ex vivo from peripheral blood. These receptors all stem from a human donor in good health.

The chain links TRBV6-5 to TRBJ2-2; D gene uncertain. CDR3 size: 16 residues. Per germline, CDR1 MNHEY and CDR2 SVGAGI. Trimming removed 0 bases from V and 5 bases from J, with 13 bases in between. This CDR3 is CASSYSERVKTGELFF. The DNA of the CDR3 is TGTGCCAGCAGTTACTCGGAAAGGGTAAAGACCGGGGAGCTGTTTTTT.

The CDR3 here is CAWSARSREPYEQYF. In DNA form, the CDR3 reads TGTGCCTGGAGTGCCAGAAGCCGTGAACCCTACGAGCAGTACTTC. The chain uses TRBV30 and TRBJ2-7; D ambiguous. The CDR3 runs to 15 residues. V lost 1 base and J 2 bases, leaving 15 bases between the germline ends. Germline V gene lookup returns CDR1 GTSNPN and CDR2 SVGIG (reference sequence).

This clone was recorded once. The chain links TRBV5-1 to TRBJ1-4, with TRBD1 as a possible D gene (6 bases). The CDR3 contains 14 residues. Germline-derived CDR1 and CDR2 are SGHRS and YFSETQ. With 5 bases removed from V and 6 bases from J, the gap between germline ends came to 14 bases. The CDR3 protein is CASRRDNGDEKLFF. The CDR3, as DNA: TGCGCCAGCAGACGGGACAACGGTGATGAAAAACTGTTTTTT.

This clone was found once. The chain uses TRBV30 and TRBJ1-2; D not certain. The CDR3 spans 11 residues. V lost 3 bases and J 8 bases, leaving 10 bases between the germline ends. Germline V gene data show CDR1 as GTSNPN and CDR2 as SVGIG (reference sequence). In DNA form, the CDR3 reads TGTGCCTGGAGAAAAGGAGGGGGCTACACCTTC. Translated: CAWRKGGGYTF.

The chain carries TRBV10-2 and TRBJ2-3; 7 positions match TRBD2. Germline V gene lookup returns CDR1 WSHSY and CDR2 SAAADI. J was trimmed by 4 bases and V by 1 base; bases with no gene match: 8. There are 16 residues in the CDR3. DNA of the CDR3: TGCGCCAGCAGTGAGTTTAGCGGGTTAGGTGCAGATACGCAGTATTTT. Translating gives CASSEFSGLGADTQYF.

The rearrangement links TRBV2 to TRBJ2-1; TRBD2 matches 9 bases. The J segment lost 8 bases and the V segment lost 6 bases, leaving 11 bases of the junction unmatched. The CDR3 totals 15 residues. Germline V gene lookup returns CDR1 SNHLY and CDR2 FYNNEI. The CDR3 bases are TGTGCCAGCAGGCCCGGGACTAGCTTCGGGGATGAGCAGTTCTTC. Its protein product is CASRPGTSFGDEQFF.

This clone has a single count. V gene TRBV6-1 combines with J gene TRBJ1-2; 9 nucleotides match TRBD1. V dropped 8 bases and J dropped 8; count of bases not matched to a gene: 9. CDR1 is MNHNS, CDR2 SASEGT, per germline. The CDR3 covers 13 residues. CDR3 protein: CASDKDRGYGYTF. The CDR3 coding sequence is TGTGCCAGCGACAAGGACAGGGGCTACGGCTACACCTTC.

This chain uses TRBV7-9 with TRBJ2-5, with a weak D call TRBD2 (5 bases). There are 14 residues in the CDR3. In germline, CDR1 is SEHNR, CDR2 FQNEAQ (reference sequence). Trimming stripped 4 bases from V and 5 bases from J, with 14 bases between. CDR3 residues: CASSSLASRETQYF. CDR3 nucleotide sequence: TGTGCCAGCAGCTCTCTGGCTAGCCGGGAGACCCAGTACTTC.

The chain combines TRBV9 with TRBJ2-7; a weak D match, TRBD2 (5 bases). With 3 bases removed from V and 3 bases from J, the gap between germline ends came to 16 bases. The germline CDR1 and CDR2 sequences are SGDLS and YYNGEE. This CDR3 region has 15 residues. CDR3 sequence (DNA): TGTGCCAGCAGCGAAGGGAGAGGACGAAACTACGAGCAGTACTTC. This codes for CASSEGRGRNYEQYF.

The V and J genes are TRBV10-3 and TRBJ2-1; 13 positions match TRBD2. The CDR3 totals 15 residues. Trimming cost V 6 bases and J 3 bases; bases outside gene matches: 2. Germline CDR1 and CDR2: ENHRY and SYGVKD. CDR3 in DNA: TGTGCCATCAGAGGGACTAGCGGGGACTACAATGAGCAGTTCTTC. Translated: CAIRGTSGDYNEQFF.

This chain uses TRBV11-2 with TRBJ1-1; D gene unclear. The CDR3 length is 13 residues. Per germline, CDR1 SGHAT and CDR2 FQNNGV. V was trimmed by 4 bases and J by 7 bases, leaving 13 bases between them. The CDR3 loop reads CASSSGRLLEAFF. The CDR3, as DNA: TGTGCCAGCAGCTCAGGACGGTTACTTGAAGCTTTCTTT.

Worth noting for this clone: A junction end diverges from the germline sequence, so it may reflect a read error. This chain joins TRBV11-3 and TRBJ2-7, with D perhaps matching TRBD1 (6 bases). Germline-derived CDR1 and CDR2 are SGHNT and YENEEA. The CDR3 has 14 residues. As DNA, the CDR3 is TGTGCCAGCAGCGAAACAGGGATCTCCTCCGAGCAGTACTTC. Translated, it gives CASSETGISSEQYF. Complete variable domain (other parts from reference TRBV11-3 and TRBJ2-7): EAGVVQSPRYKIIEKKQPVAFWCNPISGHNTLYWYLQNLGQGPELLIRYENEEAVDDSQLPKDRFSAERLKGVDSTLKIQPAELGDSAVYLCASSETGISSEQYFGPGTRLTVT.

This clone was detected once. The chain joins TRBV9 to TRBJ1-3; D remains ambiguous. There are 13 residues in the CDR3. In germline, CDR1 is SGDLS, CDR2 YYNGEE. V was pared by 4 bases and J by 0 bases, with 5 bases between. CDR3 nucleotide sequence: TGTGCCAGCAGCACACCCTCTGGAAACACCATATATTTT. Amino acids: CASSTPSGNTIYF.

This chain joins TRBV5-1 and TRBJ1-2; D gene ambiguous. The CDR3 runs 14 residues. Trimming shortened V by 0 bases and J by 1 base, and 7 bases separated the two germline ends. Germline CDR1 and CDR2: SGHRS and YFSETQ. The CDR3 DNA reads TGCGCCAGCAGCTTGGACGGGCTTAACTATGGCTACACCTTC. Residues: CASSLDGLNYGYTF. The complete variable domain, with remaining parts taken from reference TRBV5-1 and TRBJ1-2, reads KAGVTQTPRYLIKTRGQQVTLSCSPISGHRSVSWYQQTPGQGLQFLFEYFSETQRNKGNFPGRFSGRQFSNSRSEMNVSTLELGDSALYLCASSLDGLNYGYTFGSGTRLTVV.

The gene calls are TRBV2 and TRBJ1-1; possible D gene TRBD1, 6 bases. V lost 9 bases to trimming and J lost 3 bases, with 17 bases between them. CDR1 and CDR2 (germline): SNHLY, FYNNEI. This CDR3 is built from 14 residues. The CDR3 nucleotides are TGTGCCAGTAGAACCACAGGGTACGACACTGAAGCTTTCTTT. Translation gives CASRTTGYDTEAFF.

V and J are TRBV13 and TRBJ2-5; TRBD1 aligns across 7 bases. TRBJ2-7 matches the DNA end more closely, so the J call is doubtful. The CDR3 extends over 14 amino acids. CDR1 and CDR2 from the germline V gene are PRHDT and FYEKMQ (reference sequence). CDR3: CASSYGTATYEQYF. DNA of the CDR3: TGTGCCAGCAGCTACGGGACAGCGACCTACGAGCAGTACTTC.

The V and J genes are TRBV6-5 and TRBJ2-1, with D uncertain. With 6 bases removed from V and 8 bases from J, the gap between germline ends came to 11 bases. The CDR3 is 12 residues long. Per the germline V gene, CDR1 is MNHEY and CDR2 is SVGAGI. The CDR3 spells CASRESRDEQFF. DNA of the CDR3: TGTGCCAGCAGGGAGTCTAGGGATGAGCAGTTCTTC.

For the CDR3, the DNA is TGTGCCAGCAGCTTGGTACAGGGGGCGAAGGTTGCTGAAGCTTTCTTT. It yields the protein CASSLVQGAKVAEAFF. V gene TRBV5-5 combines with J gene TRBJ1-1, with 9 bases that match TRBD1. Germline CDR1 and CDR2: SGHKS and YYEKEE (reference sequence). The CDR3 spans 16 residues. V lost 0 bases and J lost 6; bases outside the gene matches: 9.

V and J are TRBV7-2 and TRBJ1-4, with 10 bases lining up with TRBD1. In germline, CDR1 is SGHTA, CDR2 FQGNSA. The length of the CDR3 is 15 residues. V lost 5 bases to trimming and J lost 4 bases; unmatched junction nucleotides: 4. The CDR3 coding sequence is TGTGCCAGCAGCCCGGACAGGGGGGATAATGAAAAACTGTTTTTT. It encodes CASSPDRGDNEKLFF.

A few counts support this clone. The CDR3 nucleotides are TGTGCCATCAAGGTTGTCGGGGGTACTGCTGAAGCTTTCTTT. It codes for CAIKVVGGTAEAFF. The V and J genes are TRBV10-3 and TRBJ1-1; the D gene is possibly TRBD1 (5 bases). V shed 7 bases and J shed 6 bases, with 18 bases lying between them. This CDR3 is built from 14 residues. Germline V lookup: CDR1 ENHRY, CDR2 SYGVKD.

The chain recombines TRBV30 with TRBJ2-3, with D possibly being TRBD2 (5 bases). V lost 4 bases and J lost 0, with 14 bases in between. The CDR3 consists of 15 residues. Germline-derived CDR1 and CDR2 are GTSNPN and SVGIG (reference sequence). CDR3 DNA: TGTGCCTGGACTCCTGGACTTGGGAGCACAGATACGCAGTATTTT. Translation: CAWTPGLGSTDTQYF. The full variable domain, completed using reference TRBV30 and TRBJ2-3, is SQTIHQWPATLVQPVGSPLSLECTVEGTSNPNLYWYRQAAGRGLQLLFYSVGIGQISSEVPQNLSASRPQDRQFILSSKKLLLSDSGFYLCAWTPGLGSTDTQYFGPGTRLTVL.

The V gene is TRBV4-3, the J gene TRBJ2-5, with a tentative D call TRBD2 (7 bases). V lost 1 base and J 4 bases, leaving 10 bases between the germline ends. From germline, CDR1 is LGHNA and CDR2 YSLEER. This CDR3 contains 14 residues. As DNA, the CDR3 is TGCGCCAGCAGCCAAGGGGGAGGGGGAGAGACCCAGTACTTC. This translates into CASSQGGGGETQYF.

This sequence joins TRBV6-5 and TRBJ1-2, with 7 nucleotides matching TRBD1. Unmatched junction bases numbered 7, after V lost 6 bases and J lost 0 bases. The CDR3 extends over 15 amino acids. Germline V gene lookup returns CDR1 MNHEY and CDR2 SVGAGI. The CDR3 loop is CASRQRGQTNYGYTF. The CDR3 DNA is TGTGCCAGCAGACAAAGGGGGCAGACTAACTATGGCTACACCTTC.

The rearrangement uses TRBV19 and TRBJ1-2; D is perhaps TRBD1 (5 bases). Looked up from germline, CDR1 is LNHDA and CDR2 is SQIVND (reference sequence). V was pared by 5 bases and J by 5 bases, with 15 bases between. The CDR3 runs to 14 residues. The CDR3 loop is CASSPTRGGYGYTF. The CDR3 DNA sequence: TGTGCCAGTAGTCCCACCCGGGGGGGTTATGGCTACACCTTC.

As concerns this clone: Distinct nucleotide sequences in the sample also encode this CDR3. The chain has TRBV30 and TRBJ1-3; D call uncertain. Germline values: CDR1 GTSNPN, CDR2 SVGIG (reference sequence). The CDR3 extends over 17 amino acids. V dropped 2 bases and J dropped 2 bases, with 19 bases sitting between them. Written as DNA, the CDR3 is TGTGCCTGGAGTAACGCAAAGGGCGGGTCTGCTGGAAACACCATATATTTT. This translates into CAWSNAKGGSAGNTIYF.

The chain combines TRBV15 with TRBJ2-7; D not certain. CDR1 and CDR2 (germline): LNHNV, YYDKDF (reference sequence). V lost 6 bases and J 0 bases, leaving 15 bases between the germline ends. The CDR3 is 15 residues long. Here the CDR3 DNA reads TGTGCCACCAGTTCGGATCTTGCCTACTCCTACGAGCAGTACTTC. This translates into CATSSDLAYSYEQYF. The full variable domain, rest sourced from reference TRBV15 and TRBJ2-7, is DAMVIQNPRYQVTQFGKPVTLSCSQTLNHNVMYWYQQKSSQAPKLLFHYYDKDFNNEADTPDNFQSRRPNTSFCFLDIRSPGLGDTAMYLCATSSDLAYSYEQYFGPGTRLTVT.

The chain employs TRBV10-2 and TRBJ2-5; 12 nucleotides line up with TRBD2. The J call may be wrong; the DNA end is better matched by TRBJ2-7. Germline CDR1 is WSHSY and CDR2 is SAAADI. CDR3 length equals 15 residues. CDR3 bases: TGCGCCAGCAGATTGAGACTAGCGGGGGTGTACGAGCAGTACTTC. As protein: CASRLRLAGVYEQYF.

The V call is TRBV15, the J call TRBJ1-1; tentative D call: TRBD1 (5 bases). Trimming left V 3 bases short and J 2 bases short, with 10 bases between. The CDR3 is 14 residues long. CDR1 is LNHNV and CDR2 is YYDKDF in the germline V gene (reference sequence). The CDR3 sequence is CATSSGGSNTEAFF. In nucleotides, the CDR3 is TGTGCCACCAGCAGCGGGGGATCTAACACTGAAGCTTTCTTT.

The chain has TRBV30 and TRBJ1-5; a possible D gene is TRBD1 (5 bases). The CDR3 contains 15 residues. The germline V gene encodes CDR1 GTSNPN and CDR2 SVGIG (reference sequence). The V end was cut by 2 bases, the J end by 4 bases, with 15 bases between. CDR3 amino acids: CAWSYQSGGNQPQHF. The CDR3, as DNA: TGTGCCTGGAGTTACCAGTCGGGGGGAAATCAGCCCCAGCATTTT.